The rows below give T cell receptor beta chains drawn from one sample of a study of T cell repertoires in cytomegalovirus infection. A single record per CDR3 protein comes from TCRdb applying MiXCR to the reads. This table holds under 600,000 distinct CDR3 sequences, 15% to 20% found once. The sequenced material came from CD8+ T cells from PBMCs. The receptors come from a human donor in good health (CMV status not recorded). Some clones in this sample may be carry-over from other donors' samples. Both conserved end residues are part of each CDR3. Each record gives: D gene, J gene, V gene, clone size, CDR3 protein, CDR3 DNA. D genes are given only for firm matches. Clone size is not always given. Where it is, it says once, few, many or a class for expanded clones.

TRBD2,TRBJ2-1,TRBV11-2,many,CASSSRLAGGGGYNEQFF,TGTGCCAGCAGCTCCCGACTAGCGGGAGGTGGGGGGTACAATGAGCAGTTCTTC
-,TRBJ2-7,TRBV20-1,-,CSASGGVSYEQYF,TGCAGTGCTAGCGGCGGAGTATCCTACGAGCAGTACTTC
-,TRBJ2-1,TRBV29-1,-,CSVEDGLFNEQFF,TGCAGCGTTGAAGATGGACTCTTCAATGAGCAGTTCTTC
TRBD2,TRBJ2-3,TRBV6-8,-,CASTDGGGKTDKQYF,TGTGCCAGCACCGATGGCGGGGGGAAGACAGATAAGCAGTATTTT
-,TRBJ1-2,TRBV7-8,many,CATVGLDYGYTF,TGTGCCACAGTGGGGTTAGACTATGGCTACACCTTC
TRBD2,TRBJ2-3,TRBV4-1,few,CASSHPLAGGPDTQYF,TGCGCCAGCAGCCACCCGCTAGCGGGAGGGCCAGATACGCAGTATTTT
-,TRBJ2-7,TRBV5-5,-,CASSFVSPPTYEQYF,TGTGCCAGCAGCTTTGTTTCCCCACCAACCTACGAGCAGTACTTC
TRBD1,TRBJ1-1,TRBV10-3,-,CAISGRQGILQTEIINTEAFF,TGTGCCATCAGTGGAAGACAGGGGATACTACAGACAGAGATAATCAACACTGAAGCTTTCTTT
TRBD2,TRBJ2-3,TRBV11-2,many,CASSLKGVSGYTDTQYF,TGTGCCAGCAGCTTAAAGGGCGTTAGCGGGTACACAGATACGCAGTATTTT
-,TRBJ1-1,TRBV28,many,CASSLSGEGVTEAFF,TGTGCCAGCAGTTTATCCGGGGAGGGGGTCACTGAAGCTTTCTTT
-,TRBJ2-1,TRBV9,-,CASSVRAGDLLFNNEQFF,TGTGCCAGCAGCGTAAGGGCAGGGGACTTATTATTTAACAATGAGCAGTTCTTC
-,TRBJ1-5,TRBV28,-,CASSSDSANQPQHF,TGTGCCAGCAGTTCGGACAGTGCAAATCAGCCCCAGCATTTT
TRBD1,TRBJ2-7,TRBV2,many,CASSEADRGQGEQYF,TGTGCCAGCAGTGAAGCGGACAGGGGGCAGGGCGAGCAGTACTTC
-,TRBJ2-1,TRBV29-1,many,CSVLPGLQSEQFF,TGCAGCGTTCTTCCGGGACTGCAGTCCGAGCAGTTCTTC
-,TRBJ2-7,TRBV6-1,many,CASSPGPRFYEQYF,TGTGCCAGCAGTCCAGGACCCCGATTCTACGAGCAGTACTTC
-,TRBJ1-3,TRBV10-3,many,CAMKDGGNTIYF,TGTGCCATGAAGGACGGCGGAAACACCATATATTTT
TRBD2,TRBJ2-1,TRBV5-6,few,CASSLGEGREQFF,TGTGCCAGCAGCTTGGGGGAGGGTCGCGAGCAGTTCTTC
-,TRBJ2-7,TRBV7-2,many,CASTPQGSYEQYF,TGTGCCAGCACCCCCCAGGGAAGCTACGAGCAGTACTTC
TRBD2,TRBJ2-2,TRBV7-9,many,CASSFGLAGYSNTGELFF,TGTGCCAGCAGCTTTGGACTAGCGGGCTACTCGAACACCGGGGAGCTGTTTTTT
-,TRBJ2-7,TRBV4-1,few,CASSQAGSSGVYEQYF,TGCGCCAGCAGCCAGGCCGGGTCCTCGGGGGTATACGAGCAGTACTTC
TRBD2,TRBJ2-3,TRBV28,-,CASSFIPQTSGRAADTQYF,TGTGCCAGCAGTTTCATCCCGCAAACTAGCGGGAGGGCCGCAGATACGCAGTATTTT
-,TRBJ1-1,TRBV12-3/TRBV12-4,-,CASSLKGSHEAFF,TGTGCCAGCAGTTTGAAGGGGTCCCATGAAGCTTTCTTT
TRBD2,TRBJ2-7,TRBV14,few,CASSQGAGGYEQYF,TGTGCCAGCAGCCAAGGGGCGGGAGGGTACGAGCAGTACTTC
TRBD2,TRBJ2-3,TRBV7-2,many,CASSLLLAGATDTQYF,TGTGCCAGCAGCCTCCTACTAGCGGGAGCGACAGATACGCAGTATTTT
-,TRBJ2-5,TRBV7-8,many,CASSSTAGKGWETQYF,TGTGCCAGCAGCTCCACTGCAGGGAAGGGGTGGGAGACCCAGTACTTC
-,TRBJ1-1,TRBV27,few,CASSLGQGKGNTEAFF,TGTGCCAGCAGTTTAGGGCAGGGCAAGGGGAACACTGAAGCTTTCTTT
-,TRBJ1-2,TRBV6-5,many,CASSIGGNYGYTF,TGTGCCAGCTCAATAGGGGGGAACTATGGCTACACCTTC
TRBD1,TRBJ2-7,TRBV28,-,CASSSLRADRSAFGAYEQYF,TGTGCCAGCAGCAGCCTCCGGGCGGACAGGTCAGCCTTTGGGGCCTACGAGCAGTACTTC
TRBD1,TRBJ1-2,TRBV15,few,CATSADREQANYGYTF,TGTGCCACCAGCGCCGACAGGGAACAAGCTAACTATGGCTACACCTTC
-,TRBJ2-1,TRBV5-6,few,CASSPGRAGEQFF,TGTGCCAGCAGCCCCGGCAGGGCCGGTGAGCAGTTCTTC
TRBD1,TRBJ2-7,TRBV6-1,many,CAVAMGQGTYEQYF,TGTGCCGTCGCGATGGGACAGGGGACCTACGAGCAGTACTTC
-,TRBJ1-4,TRBV28,few,CASSSGIETTNEKLFF,TGTGCCAGCAGCTCTGGGATTGAAACAACTAATGAAAAACTGTTTTTT
-,TRBJ2-1,TRBV24-1,-,CATSDRMRRLGHNEQFF,TGTGCCACCAGTGATAGGATGCGCCGCCTAGGGCACAATGAGCAGTTCTTC
-,TRBJ1-2,TRBV4-1,few,CASSQGFPERGGYTF,TGCGCCAGCAGCCAGGGGTTCCCCGAACGTGGCGGCTACACCTTC
TRBD1,TRBJ2-7,TRBV7-2,many,CASSWTGGRTSYEQYF,TGTGCCAGCAGCTGGACAGGGGGCCGTACCTCCTACGAGCAGTACTTC
TRBD1,TRBJ2-3,TRBV6-5,many,CASSYGDRGADTQYF,TGTGCCAGCAGTTACGGCGACAGGGGAGCAGATACGCAGTATTTT
-,TRBJ1-1,TRBV13,-,CASSAGRRNTEAFF,TGTGCCAGCAGTGCTGGAAGGAGGAACACTGAAGCTTTCTTT
-,TRBJ2-1,TRBV7-6,many,CASSLETGYYNEQFF,TGTGCCAGCAGCTTAGAAACAGGGTACTACAATGAGCAGTTCTTC
-,TRBJ2-3,TRBV7-9,-,CASSSDSSVDTQYF,TGTGCCAGCAGCTCTGACAGTTCTGTAGATACGCAGTATTTT
-,TRBJ2-2,TRBV14,few,CASSQVPGRNTGELFF,TGTGCCAGCAGCCAAGTTCCAGGGAGAAACACCGGGGAGCTGTTTTTT